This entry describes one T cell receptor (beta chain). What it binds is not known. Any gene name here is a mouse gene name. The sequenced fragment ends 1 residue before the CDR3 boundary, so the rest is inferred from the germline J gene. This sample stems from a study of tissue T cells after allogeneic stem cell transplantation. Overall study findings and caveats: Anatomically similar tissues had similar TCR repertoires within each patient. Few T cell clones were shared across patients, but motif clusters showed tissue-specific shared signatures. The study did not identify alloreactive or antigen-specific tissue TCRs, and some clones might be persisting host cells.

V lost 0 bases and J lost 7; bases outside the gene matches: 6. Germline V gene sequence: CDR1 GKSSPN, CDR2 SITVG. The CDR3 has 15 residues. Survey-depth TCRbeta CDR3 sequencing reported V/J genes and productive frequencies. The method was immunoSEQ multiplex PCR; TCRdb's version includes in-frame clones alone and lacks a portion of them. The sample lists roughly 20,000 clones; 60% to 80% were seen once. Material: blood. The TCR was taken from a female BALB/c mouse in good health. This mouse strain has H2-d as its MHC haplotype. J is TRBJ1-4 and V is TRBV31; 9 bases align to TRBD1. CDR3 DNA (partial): TGTGCCTGGAGTCTACAACAGGGGGCCCCCGAAAGATTATTT. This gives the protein CAWSLQQGAPERLF. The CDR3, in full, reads CAWSLQQGAPERLFF.